This T cell receptor beta chain was retrieved from a study of T cells in Graves' hyperthyroidism and ophthalmopathy (dated by TCRdb to the late 2010s). General notes on the study: TCR V-J signatures able to tell the groups apart were searched for in a discovery cohort of 90 to 100 patients, of whom roughly 42 had Graves' ophthalmopathy and about 55 had stable Graves' hyperthyroidism. An independent validation cohort of around 20 hyperthyroidism patients and some 15 patients who later progressed to ophthalmopathy tested prospective prediction of ophthalmopathy. The 85 to 100 discovery patients were randomly split 7:3 into training and test sets. In about 6 Graves' hyperthyroidism patients, the study also compared T-cell repertoires from thyroid tissue with T-cell repertoires from blood. After blood sampling, hyperthyroidism patients were treated with methimazole at a starting dose of 30 mg daily, and ophthalmopathy patients were treated with high-dose intravenous methylprednisolone. The paper describes TCR Vbeta CDR3 sequencing of 120 to 150 peripheral blood samples, made up of some 40 ophthalmopathy patients, roughly 72 hyperthyroidism patients and about 17 progressor patients. General conclusions and limits of the study: Most expanded thyroid clonotypes (frequency above 0.001) were also detected in blood, suggesting blood repertoires may reflect thyroid immune responses. Sample size was not statistically predetermined, and investigators were not blinded to group allocation. In cross-validation, a model built on a 13 V-J signature told ophthalmopathy apart from stable hyperthyroidism with 85% to 90% sensitivity and around 84% specificity, and in testing the same model reached 80%/75%. During validation, the model predicted progression to ophthalmopathy a median of about 6.5 months ahead of onset, with 60% to 71% sensitivity and 72% to 85% specificity.

A patient counted as having stable Graves' hyperthyroidism if no progression to ophthalmopathy occurred over 18 months of follow-up. Hyperthyroidism patients were newly diagnosed, had a disease duration of under 2 months, and were aged 18 to 65 years. Patients with uncontrolled infections, other autoimmune diseases, pregnancy or lactation were excluded. Diagnoses relied on clinical symptoms, serum thyroxine and TRAb, thyroid ultrasound and orbital computed tomography. Trizol reagent was used to extract total RNA, and RNA quality was then checked on an Agilent 2100 Bioanalyzer. With respect to this clonotype: The specificity of this receptor is unknown. An end of the junction does not agree with germline; a read error may underlie this.

TCR beta CDR3 regions were amplified from RNA transcripts. A first-round RT-PCR of the TCR CDR3 used the HTBI primer set with the Qiagen OneStep RT-PCR kit. Libraries were constructed in a second round of multiplex PCR, after which size selection and purification were carried out. Sequencing of the libraries was done on an Illumina HiSeq2000 using paired-end 100 bp reads. As for the original processing: SOAPnuke was used to process the raw data, removing reads that contained adapters or uncalled bases, had a mean Phred below 15, or lacked an exact match to the constant primer or identifier. High-quality paired reads were merged with COPE v1.2.5, and unique nucleotide sequences were defined as clonotypes. Clonotypes were aligned to IMGT TRBV, TRBD and TRBJ reference segments using MiTCR v1.1. Only V-J combinations with frequency above 0.0001, covering about 99% of repertoires, were analysed. The TCS score was defined as the ratio of F50 (clonal expansion) to E x V (chaos), calculated using BLOSUM62-based TCRdist between CDR3 peptides within each V-J. Welch's t-statistics and random forest reduced approximately 520 V-J features to about 13, which were used in a naive Bayes classifier (R e1071). TCRdb trimmed the raw reads at Q25, called clones with MiXCR and kept productive beta chains. Rows merge per CDR3 protein into single entries with the most common DNA and genes. These V and J calls derive from TCRdb rather than the authors' analysis. Present in this sample are a few hundred thousand distinct CDR3 sequences, about 43% of which were seen just once. The leading ten clones occupy about 8.2% of the sample.

The CDR3 holds 14 amino acids from the cysteine to the phenylalanine. This entry keeps only the CDR3 DNA: 42 bases, framed from base 1. From a lookup of the germline V gene, CDR1 and CDR2 are SGHTA and FQGNSA. The TCR sequence derives from a woman aged 18 to 35 with Graves' hyperthyroidism. Donor details come from another sample of the same person, matched by shared clones. The sequenced material came from peripheral blood or thyroid tissue (not recorded which). The chain is encoded by TRBV7-2 joined to TRBJ1-5; 7 central bases correspond to TRBD1. DNA sequence: TGTGCCTGCAGCTTGGGACAGAGCAATCAGCCCCAGCATTTT. Translated, it gives CACSLGQSNQPQHF. Outside the CDR3, residues come from the reference TRBV7-2 and TRBJ1-5 proteins, so the full variable domain is: GAGVSQSPSNKVTEKGKDVELRCDPISGHTALYWYRQSLGQGLEFLIYFQGNSAPDKSGLPSDRFSAERTGGSVSTLTIQRTQQEDSAVYLCACSLGQSNQPQHFGDGTRLSIL.